The rows below give T cell receptor beta chains drawn from one sample of a study of blood T cell repertoires in COVID-19. Sequencing used immunoSEQ multiplex PCR; TCRdb keeps in-frame clones, though not all of them. The table lists approximately 300,000 clones, nearly 90% of them singletons. The sample taken for sequencing was PBMCs or T cells enriched from blood (not recorded which). These receptors all come from a woman younger than 35 with acute COVID-19. Both conserved end residues are part of each CDR3. A D gene is named only where the DNA matches it firmly. The listing skips clone size in some rows; elsewhere it reads once, few, many or a size class.

v_call	d_call	j_call	clone_size	cdr3_nt	cdr3_aa
TRBV7-2	TRBD2	TRBJ2-3	-	TGTGCCAGCAGCCCCCCAATGACTAGCGGGAGGTGGGATACGCAGTATTTT	CASSPPMTSGRWDTQYF
TRBV5-1	TRBD2	TRBJ2-3	-	TGCGCCAGCAGCCGGCAGAGCGGGGGTGCTAGCACAGATACGCAGTATTTT	CASSRQSGGASTDTQYF
TRBV29-1	TRBD2	TRBJ2-7	-	TGCAGCGTTGGACAGACTAGCGGGATAGGAGAGCAGTACTTC	CSVGQTSGIGEQYF
TRBV3-1/TRBV3-2	TRBD2	TRBJ2-3	once	TGTGCCAGCAGCCAAGTGGGACTAGCGAAGTACACAGATACGCAGTATTTT	CASSQVGLAKYTDTQYF
TRBV5-4	TRBD1	TRBJ2-3	-	TGTGCCAGCAGCTTACTGGGGACAGGGCCAAACACAGATACGCAGTATTTT	CASSLLGTGPNTDTQYF
TRBV4-1	TRBD1	TRBJ1-6	-	TGCGCCAGCAGCCTAGACAGGGCGAATTCACCCCTCCACTTT	CASSLDRANSPLHF
TRBV2	TRBD1	TRBJ1-3	-	TGTGCCAGCAGTGTAAACAGGGGATCTGGAAACACCATATATTTT	CASSVNRGSGNTIYF
TRBV24-1	-	TRBJ2-6	-	TGTGCCACCAGCGGGGATTCAGGGGCCAACGTCCTGACTTTC	CATSGDSGANVLTF
TRBV4-1	-	TRBJ1-1	-	TGCGCCAGCAGCCAAGGTCCAGGGGATGATCACACTGAAGCTTTCTTT	CASSQGPGDDHTEAFF
TRBV6-1	-	TRBJ1-1	-	TGTGCCAGCAGTGAAGGGGGGGGAGGAATCACTGAAGCTTTCTTT	CASSEGGGGITEAFF
TRBV7-2	TRBD1	TRBJ1-5	once	TGTGCCAGCAGTCGCGACAGGGGGAGTTCCTATAGCAATCAGCCCCAGCATTTT	CASSRDRGSSYSNQPQHF
TRBV9	-	TRBJ2-3	-	TGTGCCAGCAGCGTAGTATCCCGGACATCGAGCCCAGATACGCAGTATTTT	CASSVVSRTSSPDTQYF
TRBV7-8	TRBD2	TRBJ2-1	once	TGTGCCAGCAGCTTAGCACGGCGGGAGAACGGGAATGAGCAGTTCTTC	CASSLARRENGNEQFF
TRBV6-5	-	TRBJ2-4	-	TGTGCCAGCAGTCCGGACAAGAACATTCAGTACTTC	CASSPDKNIQYF
TRBV28	-	TRBJ1-5	-	TGTGCCAGCAGTCCGATCATGACAGCTCAAAATCAGCCCCAGCATTTT	CASSPIMTAQNQPQHF
TRBV6-5	-	TRBJ1-3	-	TGTGCCAGCAGACAGGGTTTGGCTGGAAACACCATATATTTT	CASRQGLAGNTIYF
TRBV5-1	-	TRBJ1-2	-	TGCGCCAGCAGCGACGGACAGTCGAGCGGCTATGGCTACACCTTC	CASSDGQSSGYGYTF
TRBV11-2	TRBD2	TRBJ2-4	-	TGTGCCAGCAGCCCGGGGGGACGCCGGCAAGGAAACATTCAGTACTTC	CASSPGGRRQGNIQYF
TRBV9	-	TRBJ1-1	-	TGTGCCAGCAGCGTAGGTGGGGAGGGCACTGAAGCTTTCTTT	CASSVGGEGTEAFF
TRBV5-1	TRBD2	TRBJ2-1	-	TGCGCCAGCAGCTCCGAAGCGGGAGGGCACAATGAGCAGTTCTTC	CASSSEAGGHNEQFF
TRBV19	TRBD1	TRBJ2-7	-	TGTGCCAGTTCAACAACAGGGGGCGACGAGCAGTACTTC	CASSTTGGDEQYF
TRBV24-1	TRBD1	TRBJ1-2	once	TGTGCCACCAGTGATCACGACAGGGTCAATGGCTACACCTTC	CATSDHDRVNGYTF
TRBV18	TRBD2	TRBJ2-5	-	TGTGCCAGCTCACCGTGGGGAGGGCCACAGGAGACCCAGTACTTC	CASSPWGGPQETQYF
TRBV27	-	TRBJ2-7	-	TGTGCCAGCAGTTTACGGGGCTCAAAAGGGGGTTACGAGCAGTACTTC	CASSLRGSKGGYEQYF
TRBV3-1/TRBV3-2	TRBD1	TRBJ1-1	-	TGTGCCAGCAGCCAGAACAGGGGTGTCACTGAAGCTTTCTTT	CASSQNRGVTEAFF
TRBV7-8	-	TRBJ1-3	-	TGTGCCAGCAACTTGCAGGGTGGAAACACCATATATTTT	CASNLQGGNTIYF
TRBV2	-	TRBJ1-6	once	TGTGCCAGCAGTGAACAGGGCCCTTTTAGTAATTCACCCCTCCACTTT	CASSEQGPFSNSPLHF
TRBV10-3	-	TRBJ2-3	-	TGTGCCGTAGGCGGGGATACGCAGTATTTT	CAVGGDTQYF
TRBV11-2	TRBD1	TRBJ1-1	-	TGTGCCAGCAGCCGCCGAAGACAGGGAGGAGACACTGAAGCTTTCTTT	CASSRRRQGGDTEAFF
TRBV27	-	TRBJ2-5	-	TGTGCCAGCAGTTTTATTGCGGGGAGCCAAGAGACCCAGTACTTC	CASSFIAGSQETQYF
TRBV10-1	-	TRBJ2-1	-	TGCGCCAGCAGTGCGGTCCAGGGATGGTCTAATGAGCAGTTCTTC	CASSAVQGWSNEQFF
TRBV30	-	TRBJ1-1	-	TGTGCCTGGAGTGTGCCGTCACCCAGCACTGAAGCTTTCTTT	CAWSVPSPSTEAFF
TRBV7-9	TRBD2	TRBJ2-5	-	TGTGCCAGCAGCTCCCAACGACTAGCTTTGGAGACCCAGTACTTC	CASSSQRLALETQYF
TRBV28	-	TRBJ1-4	-	TGTGCCAGCAGCCGCGGGGGTGGGCGGGAAAAACTGTTTTTT	CASSRGGGREKLFF